Listed below are T cell receptor beta chains from one sample, sequenced in a study of blood T cells in healthy people across ages. TCRdb re-derived calls from the 5' RACE reads in MiXCR, one entry per CDR3 protein. The table has some 900,000 distinct CDR3 sequences, roughly 52% seen once; the top ten hold about an eighth. The material sequenced was blood. The origin of the receptors is a man aged 25-40 years in good health. CDR3s include the opening cysteine and the closing phenylalanine or tryptophan. The order of the fields is V gene, D gene, clone size, J gene, CDR3 protein, CDR3 DNA. The D gene is left open where the match is weak. Not every row has a clone size; where given, it reads once, few, many or a size class.

V gene: TRBV11-3
D gene: -
clone size: -
J gene: TRBJ2-1
CDR3 protein: CASSRRGAAYNEQFF
CDR3 DNA: TGTGCCAGCAGCCGTCGGGGAGCGGCTTACAATGAGCAGTTCTTC

V gene: TRBV12-3/TRBV12-4
D gene: TRBD1
clone size: -
J gene: TRBJ2-1
CDR3 protein: CASSLGEQGKGEQFF
CDR3 DNA: TGTGCCAGCAGTTTAGGGGAACAGGGGAAAGGTGAGCAGTTCTTC

V gene: TRBV4-3
D gene: TRBD2
clone size: -
J gene: TRBJ2-7
CDR3 protein: CASSQDGEGQDEQYF
CDR3 DNA: TGCGCCAGCAGCCAAGATGGGGAGGGCCAGGATGAGCAGTACTTC

V gene: TRBV29-1
D gene: -
clone size: -
J gene: TRBJ2-5
CDR3 protein: CSVDELWTQYF
CDR3 DNA: TGCAGCGTTGATGAGTTGTGGACCCAGTACTTC

V gene: TRBV14
D gene: -
clone size: -
J gene: TRBJ2-7
CDR3 protein: CASSAGHNSYEQYF
CDR3 DNA: TGTGCCAGCAGCGCGGGACATAACTCCTACGAGCAGTACTTC

V gene: TRBV20-1
D gene: TRBD2
clone size: -
J gene: TRBJ2-3
CDR3 protein: CSARDGTSGGSTQYF
CDR3 DNA: TGCAGTGCTAGAGATGGGACTAGCGGGGGCAGTACGCAGTATTTT

V gene: TRBV6-2/TRBV6-3
D gene: TRBD1
clone size: -
J gene: TRBJ1-5
CDR3 protein: CASSYSDRADQPQHF
CDR3 DNA: TGTGCCAGCAGTTACTCAGACAGGGCCGATCAGCCCCAGCATTTT

V gene: TRBV18
D gene: TRBD1
clone size: few
J gene: TRBJ2-4
CDR3 protein: CASSIPGQGDIQYF
CDR3 DNA: TGTGCCAGCTCAATACCGGGACAGGGGGACATTCAGTACTTC

V gene: TRBV7-8
D gene: TRBD1
clone size: few
J gene: TRBJ1-1
CDR3 protein: CASSTPDRANTEAFF
CDR3 DNA: TGTGCCAGCAGCACCCCGGACAGGGCGAACACTGAAGCTTTCTTT

V gene: TRBV13
D gene: -
clone size: -
J gene: TRBJ1-2
CDR3 protein: CASSLGRASYTF
CDR3 DNA: TGTGCCAGCAGCTTAGGACGGGCAAGCTACACCTTC